Below, one T cell receptor (beta chain) is given with its context. Its cognate antigen has yet to be identified. One base away there is no much larger clone; base qualities are not given. TCRbeta CDR3 regions were amplified from genomic DNA using the immunoSEQ Assay, a bias-controlled multiplex PCR. Processing in the source paper ran as follows. Within the assay, amplification of reference gene primers was used to estimate how many nucleated cells each sample contained. To quantify the absolute abundance of each unique TCRbeta CDR3 rearrangement, sequence reads were collapsed and filtered. For each sample, productive Simpson clonality was calculated by taking the square root of Simpson's diversity index across productive rearrangements. TCRdb's version of the immuneACCESS table is confined to in-frame rearrangements and falls short of the full clone set. An unresolved V gene accounts for under half of the shortfall where checked; the remainder is of unknown origin. V, J and clone size are taken as reported in that table, and D and trimming were inferred from the DNA itself. This sample gives about 530,000 clones in total; roughly nine tenths of them show up just once. The leading ten clones occupy roughly 8.3% of the sample.

One collaborating source in Seattle enrolled patients while the patients were actively infected and followed the patients over time throughout the course of disease. Collaborating institutions collected whole blood in K2EDTA tubes following their own protocols. For TCRbeta analysis, collaborators shipped samples in one of three forms: frozen whole blood, isolated PBMCs, or DNA extracted from either of those sample types. Trimming takes 1 base off V and 8 bases off J; junction bases not matched to a gene: 4. For CDR1 and CDR2, the germline V gene lists MGHRA and YSYEKL. From the cysteine up to the phenylalanine, the CDR3 has a length of 15 residues. The entry retains the CDR3 DNA only, 45 bases that are in frame from base 1. The data originate from a study of blood T cell repertoires in COVID-19 (dated by TCRdb to about 2020). About the investigation overall: The collaborator samples originated in the United States, Italy and Spain and spanned the acute and convalescent phases of COVID-19. The prospective study material was composed of cDNA or gDNA derived from T cells, B-cell-depleted T cells, or PBMCs. Subjects who had been exposed to COVID-19, were actively infected with it, or had recovered from it provided the deeply sampled blood TCRbeta repertoires that made up the dataset. The repertoires were released in a freely available public database intended as a resource for research on the immune response to SARS-CoV-2. Samples were obtained from the ongoing ImmuneRACE study (first 160 participants) and from approximately 1,200 subjects provided by 6 global collaborators. The sample metadata nearly always contained a de-identified subject ID, COVID-19 status, age in years and sex. Where available, HLA class I and class II types were taken from metadata supplied by the sample provider and were not determined by assay-based typing.

Results the study describes overall, beyond this receptor: The quantity of clinical and demographic metadata differed by source and by participant and was supplied without curation.

Sequencing used peripheral blood. The rearrangement combines TRBV4-1 with TRBJ2-1; TRBD2 lines up with 11 middle nucleotides. The source of this sequence is a woman aged 45-65 years with COVID-19, enrolled during active disease. The sequenced DNA is TGCGCCAGCAGCCAAGTTAGCGGGGGGGCACATGAGCAGTTCTTC. This is translated as CASSQVSGGAHEQFF.